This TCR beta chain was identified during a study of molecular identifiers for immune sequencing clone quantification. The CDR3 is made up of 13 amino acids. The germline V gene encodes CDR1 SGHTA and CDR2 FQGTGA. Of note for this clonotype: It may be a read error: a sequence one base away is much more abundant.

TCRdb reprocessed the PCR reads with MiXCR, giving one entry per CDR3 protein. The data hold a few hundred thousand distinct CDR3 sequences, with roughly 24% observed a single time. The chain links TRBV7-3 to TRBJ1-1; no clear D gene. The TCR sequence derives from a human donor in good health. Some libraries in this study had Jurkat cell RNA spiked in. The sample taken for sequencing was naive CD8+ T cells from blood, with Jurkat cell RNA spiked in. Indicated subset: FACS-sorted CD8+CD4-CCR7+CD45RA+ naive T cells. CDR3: CAGSLLTGTEAFF. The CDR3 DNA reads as TGTGCCGGCAGCTTACTTACTGGGACTGAAGCTTTCTTT. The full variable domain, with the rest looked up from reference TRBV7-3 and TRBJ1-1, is GAGVSQTPSNKVTEKGKYVELRCDPISGHTALYWYRQSLGQGPEFLIYFQGTGAADDSGLPNDRFFAVRPEGSVSTLKIQRTERGDSAVYLCAGSLLTGTEAFFGQGTRLTVV.